The T cell receptor (beta chain) described here comes from a study of beta chain features in type 1 diabetes. This clone was recorded a few times. Its antigen is undetermined. The V gene's germline CDR1 is MGHRA and CDR2 YSYEKL. This CDR3 is built from 15 residues. V shed 1 base and J shed 2 bases, with 10 bases lying between them. Whole-study results and caveats: Shortening of TCRB CDR3s, moderate but significant, appeared in all four CD4+ subsets of Type 1 diabetes patients.

Expressed TCRB transcripts got sequenced, as all isolated RNA was reverse transcribed. Here immunoSEQ multiplex PCR was the method, and the copy in TCRdb shows in-frame clones only, minus some. Of some 150,000 clones in the sample, approximately 8.7% are singletons; the top ten hold approximately 0.7%. The sequenced sample consisted of central memory CD4+ T cells from blood. The origin of this receptor is a woman aged 25 to 45 with type 1 diabetes. J is TRBJ2-3 and V is TRBV4-1; no reliable D call. Written as DNA, the CDR3 is TGCGCCAGCAGCCAAGTCCCGGGTCTCACAGATACGCAGTATTTT. Residues: CASSQVPGLTDTQYF.